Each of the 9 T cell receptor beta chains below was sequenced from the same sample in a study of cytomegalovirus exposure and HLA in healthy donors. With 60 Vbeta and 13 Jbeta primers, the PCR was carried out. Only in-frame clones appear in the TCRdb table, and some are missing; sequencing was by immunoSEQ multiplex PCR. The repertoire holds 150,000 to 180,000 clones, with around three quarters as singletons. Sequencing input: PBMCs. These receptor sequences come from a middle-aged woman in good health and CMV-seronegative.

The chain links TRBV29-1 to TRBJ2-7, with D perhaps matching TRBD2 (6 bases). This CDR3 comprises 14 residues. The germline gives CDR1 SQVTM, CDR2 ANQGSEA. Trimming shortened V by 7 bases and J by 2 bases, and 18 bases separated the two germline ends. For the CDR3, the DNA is TGCAGCGGGCGGGATCGGGGCTCGCCCTACGAGCAGTACTTC. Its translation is CSGRDRGSPYEQYF.

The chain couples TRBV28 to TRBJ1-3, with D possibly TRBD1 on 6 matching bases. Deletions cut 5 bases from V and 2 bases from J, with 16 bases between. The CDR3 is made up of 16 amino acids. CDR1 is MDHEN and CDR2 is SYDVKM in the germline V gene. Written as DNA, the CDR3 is TGTGCCAGCAGTCCGTACCGGGGGGCTACTGGAAACACCATATATTTT. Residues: CASSPYRGATGNTIYF.

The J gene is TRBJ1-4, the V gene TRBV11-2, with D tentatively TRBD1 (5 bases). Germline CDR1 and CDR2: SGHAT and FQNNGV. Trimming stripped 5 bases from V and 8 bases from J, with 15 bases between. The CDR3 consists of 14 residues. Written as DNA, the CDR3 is TGTGCCAGCAGCGTAGCAGGGTATCTAGAAAAACTGTTTTTT. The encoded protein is CASSVAGYLEKLFF.

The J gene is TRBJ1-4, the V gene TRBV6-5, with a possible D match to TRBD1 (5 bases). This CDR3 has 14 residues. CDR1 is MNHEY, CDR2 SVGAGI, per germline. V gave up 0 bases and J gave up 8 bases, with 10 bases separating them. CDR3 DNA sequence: TGTGCCAGCAGTTACTCGACGGCAGGGGAAAAACTGTTTTTT. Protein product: CASSYSTAGEKLFF.

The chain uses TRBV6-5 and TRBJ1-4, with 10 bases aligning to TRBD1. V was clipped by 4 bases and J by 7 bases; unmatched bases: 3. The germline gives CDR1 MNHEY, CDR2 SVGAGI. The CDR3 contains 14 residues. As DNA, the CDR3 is TGTGCCAGCAGTTCACGGGACAGGGGTGAAAAACTGTTTTTT. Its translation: CASSSRDRGEKLFF.

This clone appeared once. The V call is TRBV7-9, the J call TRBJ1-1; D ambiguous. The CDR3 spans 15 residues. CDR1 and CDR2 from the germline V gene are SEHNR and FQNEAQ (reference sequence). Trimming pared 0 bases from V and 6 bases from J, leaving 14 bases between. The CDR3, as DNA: TGTGCCAGCAGCTTAGCGCAGGCAGACAAGGCTGAAGCTTTCTTT. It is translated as CASSLAQADKAEAFF. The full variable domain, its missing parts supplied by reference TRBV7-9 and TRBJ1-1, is DTGVSQNPRHKITKRGQNVTFRCDPISEHNRLYWYRQTLGQGPEFLTYFQNEAQLEKSRLLSDRFSAERPKGSFSTLEIQRTEQGDSAMYLCASSLAQADKAEAFFGQGTRLTVV.

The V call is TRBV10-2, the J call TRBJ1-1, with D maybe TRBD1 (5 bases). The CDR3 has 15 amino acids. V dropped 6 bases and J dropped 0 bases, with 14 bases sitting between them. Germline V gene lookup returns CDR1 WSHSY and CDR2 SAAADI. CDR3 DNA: TGCGCCAGCAGGATACAGACAGTCATGAACACTGAAGCTTTCTTT. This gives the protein CASRIQTVMNTEAFF.

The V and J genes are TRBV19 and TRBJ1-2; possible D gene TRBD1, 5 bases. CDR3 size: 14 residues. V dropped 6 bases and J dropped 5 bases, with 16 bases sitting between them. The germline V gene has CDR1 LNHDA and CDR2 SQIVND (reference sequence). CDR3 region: CASRQTGFGYGYTF. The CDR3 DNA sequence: TGTGCCAGTAGACAAACAGGTTTTGGATATGGCTACACCTTC.

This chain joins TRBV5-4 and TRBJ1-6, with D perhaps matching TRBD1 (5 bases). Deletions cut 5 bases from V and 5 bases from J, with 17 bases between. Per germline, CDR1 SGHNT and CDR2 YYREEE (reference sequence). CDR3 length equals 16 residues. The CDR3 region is CASRQGGAGDNSPLHF. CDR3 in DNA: TGTGCCAGCAGGCAAGGTGGGGCAGGCGATAATTCACCCCTCCACTTT. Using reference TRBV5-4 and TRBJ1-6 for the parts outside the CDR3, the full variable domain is ETGVTQSPTHLIKTRGQQVTLRCSSQSGHNTVSWYQQALGQGPQFIFQYYREEENGRGNFPPRFSGLQFPNYSSELNVNALELDDSALYLCASRQGGAGDNSPLHFGNGTRLTVT.